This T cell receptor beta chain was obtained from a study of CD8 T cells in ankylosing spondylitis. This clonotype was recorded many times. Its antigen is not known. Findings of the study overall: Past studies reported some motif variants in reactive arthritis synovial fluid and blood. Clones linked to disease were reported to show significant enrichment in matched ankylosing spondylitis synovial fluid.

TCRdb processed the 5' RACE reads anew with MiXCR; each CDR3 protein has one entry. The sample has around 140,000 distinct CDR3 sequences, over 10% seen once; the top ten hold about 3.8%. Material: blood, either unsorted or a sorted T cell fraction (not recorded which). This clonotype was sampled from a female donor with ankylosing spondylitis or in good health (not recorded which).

The CDR3 spells CASNLSGGDEQFF. The CDR3 DNA sequence: TGTGCCAGCAATCTTTCCGGGGGGGATGAGCAGTTCTTC. V usage is TRBV5-6 and J usage is TRBJ2-1; TRBD2 matches at 8 bases. With V trimmed by 6 bases and J by 8 bases, 7 bases remained unmatched. The CDR3 length is 13 residues. In germline, CDR1 is SGHDT, CDR2 YYEEEE.